What follows are 21 T cell receptor beta chains derived from one specimen sequenced in a study of human T cells and chemical hapten exposure. Time point: pre-sensitization, week 0. Treatment noted: therapeutic diphenylcyclopropenone sensitization with weekly scalp DPC. TCRdb re-called the RACE reads with MiXCR, one entry per CDR3 protein. The sample has 380,000 or so distinct CDR3 sequences, over 5% seen once; the top ten hold less than 9%. Sequences were derived from whole blood, sampled in connection with sensitization to the hapten diphenylcyclopropenone (DPC). The receptors shown here come from a woman aged 18-29 years with alopecia areata. Some clones in this sample may be carry-over from other donors' samples.

This clonotype has at least ten counts. J is TRBJ1-6 and V is TRBV10-3, with D unresolved. CDR3 size: 13 residues. The V and J ends lost 2 bases and 8 bases respectively, with 7 bases between them. CDR1 is ENHRY and CDR2 is SYGVKD in the germline V gene. Here the CDR3 DNA reads TGTGCCATCAGTGAGAGGATGGATTCACCCCTCCACTTT. It yields the protein CAISERMDSPLHF.

The table lists this clonotype with a few counts. This chain uses TRBV25-1 with TRBJ1-1, with TRBD1 as a possible D gene (6 bases). There are 13 residues in the CDR3. In germline, CDR1 is MGHDK, CDR2 SYGVNS. Trimming took off 4 bases at V and 5 bases at J, with 11 bases between the two ends. The CDR3 region has the DNA TGTGCCAGCAGTGCAGGGGCCTGGACTGAAGCTTTCTTT. Protein product: CASSAGAWTEAFF.

This clonotype has a handful of counts. The chain combines TRBV7-2 with TRBJ2-4, with 14 bases aligning to TRBD2. The V and J ends lost 5 bases and 7 bases, in that order; junction bases with no gene match: 7. CDR1 is SGHTA, CDR2 FQGNSA, per germline. The CDR3 has 16 amino acids. The CDR3 region is CASSPRTSGGSNIQYF. CDR3 coding DNA: TGTGCCAGCAGCCCTAGGACTAGCGGGGGGTCGAACATTCAGTACTTC.

With respect to this clonotype: One junction end does not reproduce the germline sequence, and a read error may be involved. The CDR3 DNA follows: TGTGCCAGCAGTGGAGCAGGGGGATCCACTCAAGCTTTCTTT. Translation: CASSGAGGSTQAFF. J is TRBJ1-1 and V is TRBV6-1; TRBD1 agrees at 7 bases. In germline, CDR1 is MNHNS, CDR2 SASEGT. The CDR3 length is 14 residues.

The chain links TRBV6-6 to TRBJ1-2, with 8 bases identical to TRBD1. CDR3 length equals 18 residues. Germline-derived CDR1 and CDR2 are MNHNY and SVGAGI (reference sequence). Trimming removed 0 bases from V and 4 bases from J; junction bases left unmatched: 13. CDR3 sequence (DNA): TGTGCCAGCAGTTACTCGGATTGGACAGGGACTCAGGGCTATGGCTACACCTTC. It is translated as CASSYSDWTGTQGYGYTF.

This rearrangement joins TRBV6-2 or TRBV6-3 to TRBJ2-5; the D gene is possibly TRBD1 (7 bases). This CDR3 has 14 residues. The ends were cut back, 4 bases at V and 2 bases at J, with 11 bases in the middle. Germline lookup yields CDR1 MNHEY and CDR2 SVGEGT. The CDR3: CASSCGTEQETQYF. CDR3 DNA: TGTGCCAGCAGTTGCGGGACAGAGCAAGAGACCCAGTACTTC.

This clonotype was detected only a few times. CDR3: CASSQDRPTDTQYF. In DNA form, the CDR3 reads TGCGCCAGCAGCCAAGACAGACCCACAGATACGCAGTATTTT. The chain couples TRBV5-1 to TRBJ2-3, with D perhaps TRBD1 (5 bases). The CDR3 runs 14 residues. Per the germline V gene, CDR1 is SGHRS and CDR2 is YFSETQ. Deletions cut 4 bases from V and 2 bases from J, with 11 bases between.

This CDR3 is CASSLGGRRTDTQYF. The CDR3 coding sequence is TGTGCCAGCAGCTTAGGGGGGCGTCGCACAGATACGCAGTATTTT. The rearrangement uses TRBV7-2 and TRBJ2-3, with D perhaps matching TRBD1 (6 bases). The V gene's germline CDR1 is SGHTA and CDR2 FQGNSA. V was trimmed by 1 base and J by 1 base, leaving 9 bases between them. The CDR3 is 15 residues long.

The V gene is TRBV27, the J gene TRBJ2-3; TRBD1 aligns across 9 bases. Germline CDR1 reads MNHEY; CDR2 reads SMNVEV (reference sequence). CDR3 length: 15 residues. The trim removed 8 bases at V and 3 bases at J, leaving 9 bases unmatched. The CDR3: CASRLDRGRTDTQYF. The CDR3 nucleotides are TGTGCCAGCCGACTGGACAGGGGCAGGACAGATACGCAGTATTTT.

This clonotype was recorded many times. DNA of the CDR3: TGTGCCAGCAGTCCTAGGCCCCGCGGGGATCAGCCCCAGCATTTT. Translated: CASSPRPRGDQPQHF. The V gene is TRBV28, the J gene TRBJ1-5; D not certain. V shed 5 bases and J shed 5 bases, with 16 bases lying between them. Germline CDR1 reads MDHEN; CDR2 reads SYDVKM. CDR3 length equals 15 residues.

This clonotype was counted ten times or more. The V call is TRBV7-2, the J call TRBJ1-3; D remains ambiguous. Trimming cost V 8 bases and J 0 bases, with 8 bases left between them. CDR3 length: 13 residues. Germline loops: CDR1 SGHTA, CDR2 FQGNSA. This chain's CDR3 is CASGPFSGNTIYF. CDR3 bases: TGTGCCAGCGGACCCTTCTCTGGAAACACCATATATTTT. Drawing the rest from reference TRBV7-2 and TRBJ1-3, the complete variable domain is GAGVSQSPSNKVTEKGKDVELRCDPISGHTALYWYRQSLGQGLEFLIYFQGNSAPDKSGLPSDRFSAERTGGSVSTLTIQRTQQEDSAVYLCASGPFSGNTIYFGEGSWLTVV.

This clonotype occurred many times. The chain uses TRBV5-3 and TRBJ1-5; D remains unclear. TRBV5-3 is annotated as an ORF whose role is uncertain. The CDR3 consists of 15 residues. Deletions cut 7 bases from V and 5 bases from J, with 19 bases between. The CDR3 sequence is CARENQQMGYQPQHF. Written as DNA, the CDR3 is TGTGCCAGAGAAAATCAGCAGATGGGTTATCAGCCCCAGCATTTT.

The V and J genes are TRBV20-1 and TRBJ1-1, with D unresolved. With 0 bases removed from V and 8 bases from J, the gap between germline ends came to 4 bases. Looked up from germline, CDR1 is DFQATT and CDR2 is SNEGSKA (reference sequence). This CDR3 comprises 10 residues. CDR3 coding DNA: TGCAGTGCTAGAGATTACGAAGCTTTCTTT. This translates into CSARDYEAFF.

This clonotype was found a few times. The chain links TRBV28 to TRBJ2-7; D tentatively reads TRBD1 or TRBD2 (6 bases each). The CDR3 consists of 18 residues. Germline V gene data show CDR1 as MDHEN and CDR2 as SYDVKM. V dropped 5 bases and J dropped 5 bases, with 28 bases sitting between them. The CDR3 nucleotides read TGTGCCAGCAGTACCCCGAAGGGGGGCCAACTTCCCCTCCACGAGCAGTACTTC. Translated: CASSTPKGGQLPLHEQYF. Drawing the rest from reference TRBV28 and TRBJ2-7, the complete variable domain is DVKVTQSSRYLVKRTGEKVFLECVQDMDHENMFWYRQDPGLGLRLIYFSYDVKMKEKGDIPEGYSVSREKKERFSLILESASTNQTSMYLCASSTPKGGQLPLHEQYFGPGTRLTVT.

V and J are TRBV20-1 and TRBJ2-5; TRBD1 aligns across 8 bases. With 5 bases clipped from V and 2 bases from J, the junction kept 10 bases outside the gene matches. This CDR3 is 15 amino acids long. Germline CDR1 reads DFQATT; CDR2 reads SNEGSKA (reference sequence). The CDR3 here is CSASIDRGRQETQYF. The CDR3 nucleotides are TGCAGTGCTTCAATTGACAGGGGCCGACAAGAGACCCAGTACTTC.

This clonotype has ten or more counts. This sequence joins TRBV7-2 and TRBJ2-3, with D perhaps TRBD2 (5 bases). This CDR3 is 16 amino acids long. Looked up from germline, CDR1 is SGHTA and CDR2 is FQGNSA. V lost 6 bases and J 3 bases, leaving 19 bases between the germline ends. In DNA form, the CDR3 reads TGTGCCAGCAGTCTTCCCCTGGGAGTTGTTACAGATACGCAGTATTTT. It codes for CASSLPLGVVTDTQYF.

This clonotype was seen more than once but under ten times. The V gene is TRBV28, the J gene TRBJ2-5; D gene ambiguous. The germline V gene has CDR1 MDHEN and CDR2 SYDVKM. The V and J ends lost 0 bases and 1 base respectively, with 9 bases between them. The CDR3 is 15 amino acids. This chain's CDR3 is CASSLCLLAQETQYF. The CDR3 DNA is TGTGCCAGCAGTTTATGCCTTTTAGCCCAAGAGACCCAGTACTTC.

CDR3 protein: CASSLFEGSTDTQYF. The CDR3 coding sequence is TGTGCCAGCAGCTTATTCGAGGGAAGCACAGATACGCAGTATTTT. The V and J genes are TRBV7-2 and TRBJ2-3, with D perhaps matching TRBD2 (5 bases). CDR3 length equals 15 residues. With 2 bases removed from V and 0 bases from J, the gap between germline ends came to 9 bases. Germline values: CDR1 SGHTA, CDR2 FQGNSA.

This clonotype showed up many times. The chain joins TRBV24-1 to TRBJ2-1, with D perhaps assigned TRBD1 or TRBD2 (5 bases each). Germline loops: CDR1 KGHDR, CDR2 SFDVKD. CDR3 length: 14 amino acids. Trimming took 0 bases from V and 7 from J, leaving 9 bases between them. The CDR3 loop is CATSDLLRGNEQFF. DNA for the CDR3: TGTGCCACCAGTGATTTGCTGAGGGGAAATGAGCAGTTCTTC.

This clonotype was seen a few times. V is TRBV18 and J is TRBJ1-1, with no clear D. Trimming pared 6 bases from V and 7 bases from J, leaving 18 bases between. This CDR3 has 14 amino acids. Germline CDR1 and CDR2: KGHSH and LQKENI. This chain's CDR3 is CASSEQAAHSEAFF. In DNA, the CDR3 is TGTGCCAGCTCCGAGCAGGCGGCCCATAGTGAAGCTTTCTTT.

This chain uses TRBV7-3 with TRBJ2-3; D is perhaps TRBD2 (7 bases). The CDR3 is made up of 15 amino acids. V was cut by 8 bases and J by 4 bases, with 19 bases left in between. CDR1 SGHTA and CDR2 FQGTGA come from the germline V gene. The CDR3 region is CASSKGGVIADTQYF. Here the CDR3 DNA reads TGTGCCAGCTCAAAAGGGGGGGTGATTGCAGATACGCAGTATTTT.